This T cell receptor (beta chain) stems from a study of OX40 agonist ivuxolimab in advanced cancers. Study as a whole: Hepatocellular carcinoma, melanoma, renal cell or head and neck cancer affected the dose-escalation patients.

The sample holds a few counts of this clone. The target antigen is unknown. Overall study findings and caveats: The antigens recognized by the expanded peripheral T cells, that is their antigen specificity, were not determined. There was clonal expansion of CD4+ and CD8+ blood T cells by week 6 at 0.1 to 3.0 mg/kg. There were, on average, more expanded clones in CD8+ T cells than in CD4+.

The repertoire was sequenced with immunoSEQ multiplex PCR; TCRdb's copy has only in-frame clones and lacks some. The table shows around 69,000 clones, with about 83% occurring only once. In germline, CDR1 is SQVTM, CDR2 ANQGSEA. CDR3 size: 12 residues. Trimming cost V 7 bases and J 5 bases; bases outside gene matches: 5. The sequence came from an adult with an advanced solid tumor such as melanoma, head and neck, liver or kidney cancer. The V gene is TRBV29-1, the J gene TRBJ1-5; 7 bases line up with TRBD1. The source material was CD4+ or CD8+ T cells sorted from blood, sampled in a trial of the OX40 agonist ivuxolimab. In DNA form, the CDR3 reads TGCAGCGCTGGGACAGCGGATCAGCCCCAGCATTTT. It specifies CSAGTADQPQHF.